Reported below is one T cell receptor (beta chain). Antigen unknown. The sample belongs to a study of beta chain features in type 1 diabetes. Without exception, sorted populations had purity beyond 95%. Germline values: CDR1 MNHNS, CDR2 SASEGT. The CDR3 is 14 residues long. Trimming removed 7 bases from V and 8 bases from J, with 20 bases in between. Study-wide results and limits: Type 1 diabetes patients had TCRB CDR3s that were shorter (moderately but significantly so) in all four CD4+ subsets. There was no resolution here of whether HLA type influences TCRB rearrangement. The VDJ junctions of type 1 diabetes patients carried fewer insertions and more deletions. Relative to healthy donors, patients appeared to have naive, central memory and Treg TCRB repertoires that were more similar.

Sequenced material consisted of expressed TCRB transcripts (all of the isolated RNA was reverse transcribed). TCRdb's table, derived via immunoSEQ multiplex PCR, lists solely in-frame clones and lacks some. The table includes about 710,000 clones, around 15% detected once. The sequencing sample was made of naive CD4+ T cells from blood. The clonotype originates from a man between 18 and 29 years old with type 1 diabetes. This sequence joins TRBV6-1 and TRBJ1-2; TRBD1 might be the D (6 bases). This CDR3 reads CASTAGGQGLGYTF. The CDR3 DNA follows: TGTGCCAGCACCGCCGGGGGACAAGGTCTCGGCTACACCTTC.